These 14 T cell receptor beta chains came from one sample sequenced in a study of blood T cell repertoires in COVID-19. Sequencing was performed with immunoSEQ multiplex PCR; in TCRdb, only in-frame clones are kept and a portion is missing. This sample has a few hundred thousand clones; about 84% occur once, and the top ten carry around 1.6%. The sample comprised peripheral blood. These receptor sequences come from a woman between 45 and 60 years old with acute or convalescent COVID-19.

This chain links TRBV28 with TRBJ1-2; 10 positions agree with TRBD1. V was pared by 6 bases and J by 5 bases, with 6 bases of the junction left unmatched. The V gene's germline CDR1 is MDHEN and CDR2 SYDVKM. This CDR3 region has 14 residues. The CDR3 loop reads CASSSSGQGYGYTF. CDR3 coding DNA: TGTGCCAGCAGCTCATCGGGACAGGGGTATGGCTACACCTTC.

This clone was seen only a few times. The chain recombines TRBV20-1 with TRBJ2-1; 10 bases fit TRBD2. V lost 3 bases and J lost 6; bases outside the gene matches: 5. CDR3 length: 14 residues. Germline-derived CDR1 and CDR2 are DFQATT and SNEGSKA (reference sequence). The chain's CDR3 is CSASVASGSNEQFF. The CDR3 bases are TGCAGTGCTAGTGTGGCTAGCGGGAGCAATGAGCAGTTCTTC.

This rearrangement joins TRBV1 to TRBJ2-7; the table gives TRBD2 as D, unverified against the DNA. TRBV1 is tagged as a pseudogene. This CDR3 comprises 22 residues. The CDR3 reads CTSSQEPVGRKLGVNQSYEQYF. The CDR3 nucleotides read TGCACCAGCAGCCAAGAACCGGTAGGCCGAAAGCTCGGGGTTAACCAATCCTACGAGCAGTACTTC.

This clone is a singleton in its sample. CDR3 residues: CASSYSPGQGARETQYF. The CDR3 nucleotides are TGTGCCAGCAGTTATTCCCCGGGACAGGGGGCTAGAGAGACCCAGTACTTC. The chain recombines TRBV6-2 or TRBV6-3 with TRBJ2-5, with 12 positions matching TRBD1. V trimming: 3 bases; J trimming: 4 bases; junction bases outside the gene matches: 9. This CDR3 is built from 17 residues. Germline values: CDR1 MNHEY, CDR2 SVGEGT.

Only one count was recorded for this clone. This sequence joins TRBV27 and TRBJ1-2, with TRBD1 matching 7 bases. CDR1 and CDR2 (germline): MNHEY, SMNVEV (reference sequence). The length of the CDR3 is 15 residues. J was trimmed by 3 bases and V by 1 base; bases with no gene match: 5. The CDR3 bases are TGTGCCAGCAGTTTATTGGCAGGGACAGACTATGGCTACACCTTC. Protein sequence: CASSLLAGTDYGYTF.

The chain uses TRBV5-4 and TRBJ2-5; the D gene is possibly TRBD1 (6 bases). The ends were cut back, 3 bases at V and 5 bases at J, with 17 bases in the middle. Germline V lookup: CDR1 SGHNT, CDR2 YYREEE (reference sequence). This CDR3 region has 15 residues. The CDR3 nucleotides are TGTGCCAGCAGCTCGGGCACAGGGTCGGGGGAGACCCAGTACTTC. It translates to CASSSGTGSGETQYF.

The chain has TRBV7-3 and TRBJ2-7; tentative D call: TRBD1 (6 bases). The V end was cut by 8 bases, the J end by 7 bases, with 18 bases between. Germline lookup yields CDR1 SGHTA and CDR2 FQGTGA. CDR3 size: 13 residues. The CDR3 here is CASSPQGMREQYF. The CDR3 DNA sequence: TGTGCCAGCTCCCCGCAGGGGATGAGGGAGCAGTACTTC.

J is TRBJ2-7 and V is TRBV28; 7 bases align to TRBD1. Germline CDR1 is MDHEN and CDR2 is SYDVKM. V lost 8 bases, J lost 4 bases, and 11 bases stayed unmatched. The CDR3 is 14 amino acids. The CDR3 nucleotides read TGTGCCAGCGCGTCCGGGACAGTGGTTTACGAGCAGTACTTC. Translating it yields CASASGTVVYEQYF.

The V call is TRBV28, the J call TRBJ2-2; D unclear. The CDR3 sequence is 11 residues long. CDR1 MDHEN and CDR2 SYDVKM come from the germline V gene. The germline V and J ends were trimmed by 4 bases and 6 bases, with 3 bases remaining between them. CDR3 bases: TGTGCCAGCAGTTCATCCGGGGAGCTGTTTTTT. Its protein product is CASSSSGELFF.

The chain combines TRBV28 with TRBJ1-5; D gene unclear. Trimming removed 4 bases from V and 4 bases from J, with 14 bases in between. The CDR3 covers 15 residues. CDR1 and CDR2 from the germline V gene are MDHEN and SYDVKM. The CDR3 nucleotides read TGTGCCAGCAGTTGGGTGGGGAGTTGGAATCAGCCCCAGCATTTT. Translation gives CASSWVGSWNQPQHF.

The gene calls are TRBV24-1 and TRBJ2-2, with TRBD2 identical over 8 bases. Per germline, CDR1 KGHDR and CDR2 SFDVKD. Unmatched junction bases numbered 5, after V lost 0 bases and J lost 0 bases. This CDR3 comprises 18 residues. The CDR3 bases are TGTGCCACCAGTGATTTGTGGGTAGCGGGAACGAACACCGGGGAGCTGTTTTTT. Translation: CATSDLWVAGTNTGELFF.

The chain links TRBV7-9 to TRBJ2-7; TRBD1 agrees at 10 bases. Trimming at V came to 6 bases and at J to 4 bases, leaving 3 bases not matched to a gene. The V gene's germline CDR1 is SEHNR and CDR2 FQNEAQ (reference sequence). The CDR3 totals 13 residues. CDR3 nucleotides: TGTGCCAGCAGGGGACAGGGGATTTACGAGCAGTACTTC. Amino acids: CASRGQGIYEQYF.

V gene TRBV10-3 combines with J gene TRBJ2-5; maybe TRBD2 (6 bases). The length of the CDR3 is 13 residues. Trimming stripped 4 bases from V and 4 bases from J, with 10 bases between. Per germline, CDR1 ENHRY and CDR2 SYGVKD. CDR3 loop: CAISVLGGETQYF. The CDR3 DNA is TGTGCCATCAGTGTATTGGGGGGAGAGACCCAGTACTTC.

This clone occurred once. The V call is TRBV7-8, the J call TRBJ1-1; D remains ambiguous. This CDR3 spans 14 amino acids. Germline V gives CDR1 SGHVS, CDR2 FQNEAQ. The V end was cut by 1 base, the J end by 1 base, with 7 bases between. The DNA for the CDR3 is TGTGCCAGCAGCTTAGAACCGAGGAACACTGAAGCTTTCTTT. Amino acid sequence: CASSLEPRNTEAFF.